This TCR beta chain was recovered during a study of vaccination and CD4 T cells after COVID-19. Study in general: Researchers treated control cultures with a CEFX pool, an HIV-1 Nef pool, or no peptide.

The CDR3 covers 13 residues. Germline V gives CDR1 SGHRS, CDR2 YFSETQ. Trimming took 4 bases from V and 8 from J, leaving 10 bases between them. To note about this clonotype: The antigen remains undetermined.

As to treatment: roughly 10-day PBMC culture with coronavirus spike peptide pools or control peptides (ViraFEST assay). One should note that the unexposed donor's CD4+ T cells were collected before the COVID-19 pandemic (2011-2018). Sequenced with the Oncomine TCR Beta short-read assay was DNA taken from cultured CD4+ T cells. TCRdb reanalysed the PCR reads using MiXCR and keeps one entry per CDR3 protein. The sample has under 6,500 distinct CDR3 sequences; 34% are singletons. This rearrangement joins TRBV5-1 to TRBJ1-6; D gene uncertain. Sequencing was carried out using CD4+ T cells from blood, cultured in vitro. The receptor comes from a human donor in good health. CDR3 residues: CASSPQVDSPLHF. The CDR3 DNA follows: TGCGCCAGCAGCCCCCAGGTTGATTCACCCCTCCACTTT.